The entry below gives a single TCR beta chain sequence along with its context. The antigen is undetermined. TCRdb's copy holds only in-frame clones and misses some; the assay was immunoSEQ multiplex PCR. The table has around 94,000 clones, more than 85% seen once; the top ten hold about 1.1%. Trimming removed 2 bases from V and 4 bases from J; junction bases left unmatched: 3. This CDR3 is built from 15 residues. Germline V CDR1 and CDR2: MNHEY, SMNVEV (reference sequence). The data stem from a study of siplizumab effects on memory and regulatory T cells. Broader study findings: Contribution to the alloresponse seemed major for naive T cells, which also seemed more diverse than memory cells.

The J gene is TRBJ2-1, the V gene TRBV27; 9 bases map to TRBD1. The sequenced sample was CD4+ T cells sorted from blood. The receptor's source is a human donor in good health. The CDR3 protein is CASSLDRGRYNEQFF. Here the CDR3 DNA reads TGTGCCAGCAGTTTAGACAGGGGGAGGTACAATGAGCAGTTCTTC.